This T cell receptor beta chain was recovered during a study of cytomegalovirus exposure and HLA in healthy donors. Overall study findings and caveats: High specificity and sensitivity for cytomegalovirus status were reported for the classifier. For presence/absence analyses, sequencing depth was assumed to be roughly uniform across donors.

With 60 Vbeta and 13 Jbeta primers, the PCR was carried out. Libraries were prepared by immunoSEQ multiplex PCR; TCRdb keeps only in-frame clonotypes and omits some of them. The sample holds 150,000 or so clones, 65% to 85% seen once. This clone has just a few counts. Its antigen is currently unknown. Everyone who donated was a healthy bone marrow donor. The receptor was derived from a middle-aged woman in good health and CMV-seropositive. Sequenced input: PBMCs.

CDR3: CASSVPGTSGGNYNEQFF. The CDR3 DNA follows: TGTGCCAGCAGTGTCCCTGGGACTAGCGGGGGAAATTACAATGAGCAGTTCTTC. The chain couples TRBV2 to TRBJ2-1; 14 nucleotides line up with TRBD2. The CDR3 consists of 18 residues. After removal of 4 bases from V and 4 bases from J, the junction contained 9 bases not matched to a gene. In germline, CDR1 is SNHLY, CDR2 FYNNEI.